Listed here is a single TCR beta chain. Antigen: not known. The data are from a study of yellow fever vaccine responses in identical twins. TCRdb analysed the RT-PCR reads with MiXCR anew, one entry per CDR3 protein. The sample holds over 20,000 distinct CDR3 sequences, roughly 80% seen once. V lost 6 bases and J 2 bases, leaving 11 bases between the germline ends. Germline CDR1 is SNHLY and CDR2 is FYNNEI. The CDR3 runs 13 residues. Findings and caveats of the study: Vaccine-induced T cell responses in twins were reportedly observed to appear partly convergent, partly personalized.

The specimen comprised T cells from blood (PBMCs), unsorted or a sorted subset (not recorded which), sampled before or after yellow fever vaccination (not recorded which). This receptor was taken from a woman younger than 35 who received the yellow fever vaccine. The chain carries TRBV2 and TRBJ2-7; maybe TRBD2 (5 bases). Here the CDR3 reads CASSGDQPYEQYF. In DNA, the CDR3 is TGTGCCAGCAGCGGGGATCAACCCTACGAGCAGTACTTC.